Below are 19 T cell receptor beta chains sequenced from a single sample in a study of blood T cell repertoires in COVID-19. Clones were read by immunoSEQ multiplex PCR, and TCRdb kept only the in-frame ones, dropping some. This table holds about 210,000 clones, approximately 80% found once. Sequences were obtained from PBMCs or T cells enriched from blood (not recorded which). The receptors here all came from a man in his forties who had recovered from COVID-19.

There are a few counts of this clone. The chain recombines TRBV27 with TRBJ2-7; 10 bases are shared with TRBD1. The trim removed 3 bases at V and 3 bases at J, leaving 5 bases unmatched. The CDR3 contains 15 residues. Germline V lookup: CDR1 MNHEY, CDR2 SMNVEV (reference sequence). Written as DNA, the CDR3 is TGTGCCAGCAGTTTCTTTGACAGGGGGCTCTACGAGCAGTACTTC. Translation gives CASSFFDRGLYEQYF.

Only one count was recorded for this clone. The V gene is TRBV10-2, the J gene TRBJ1-1, with D unclear. The CDR3 runs 13 residues. The V end was cut by 3 bases, the J end by 4 bases, with 9 bases between. Germline V CDR1 and CDR2: WSHSY, SAAADI. In DNA form, the CDR3 reads TGCGCCAGCAGTGAAGGCCTAGGCACTGAAGCTTTCTTT. Protein sequence: CASSEGLGTEAFF.

V usage is TRBV7-9 and J usage is TRBJ1-3; TRBD1 matches 8 bases. V was clipped by 5 bases and J by 0 bases; unmatched bases: 3. This CDR3 comprises 15 residues. Germline-derived CDR1 and CDR2 are SEHNR and FQNEAQ (reference sequence). The CDR3 coding sequence is TGTGCCAGCAGCACCGACAGGGGCTCTGGAAACACCATATATTTT. It specifies CASSTDRGSGNTIYF.

The V call is TRBV7-9, the J call TRBJ1-3; D call uncertain. Germline V gene data show CDR1 as SEHNR and CDR2 as FQNEAQ (reference sequence). The ends were cut back, 3 bases at V and 4 bases at J, with 10 bases in the middle. This CDR3 comprises 14 residues. The CDR3 is CASSFLMTGNTIYF. CDR3 nucleotide sequence: TGTGCCAGCAGCTTTTTAATGACAGGAAACACCATATATTTT. The whole variable domain, remainder taken from reference TRBV7-9 and TRBJ1-3, is DTGVSQNPRHKITKRGQNVTFRCDPISEHNRLYWYRQTLGQGPEFLTYFQNEAQLEKSRLLSDRFSAERPKGSFSTLEIQRTEQGDSAMYLCASSFLMTGNTIYFGEGSWLTVV.

The CDR3 nucleotides read TGTGCCAGCTCTAACAGGGGGCGAAGCTCTGGAAACACCATATATTTT. Translation gives CASSNRGRSSGNTIYF. V gene TRBV18 combines with J gene TRBJ1-3; TRBD1 matches at 9 bases. The V and J ends lost 6 bases and 0 bases, in that order; junction bases with no gene match: 6. Germline CDR1 is KGHSH and CDR2 is LQKENI. CDR3 size: 16 residues.

V is TRBV4-2 and J is TRBJ1-4; D remains unclear. CDR1 is LGHNA, CDR2 YNFKEQ, per germline. V was shortened by 0 bases and J by 5 bases, with 16 bases between the two germline ends. CDR3 length equals 17 residues. The CDR3 DNA is TGTGCCAGCAGCCAAGAGGGTTCGGCAGGTAGAAATGAAAAACTGTTTTTT. It encodes CASSQEGSAGRNEKLFF.

V usage is TRBV4-2 and J usage is TRBJ2-3; TRBD2 is a possible D gene (5 bases). CDR3 size: 14 residues. Germline CDR1 reads LGHNA; CDR2 reads YNFKEQ. V lost 2 bases and J 4 bases, leaving 10 bases between the germline ends. CDR3 in DNA: TGTGCCAGCAGCCAACGATTAGCGTCAGATACGCAGTATTTT. It is translated as CASSQRLASDTQYF.

This rearrangement joins TRBV9 to TRBJ1-2; TRBD1 agrees at 7 bases. CDR3 size: 15 residues. Losses at the gene ends were 2 bases for V and 8 bases for J; bases not matched to a gene: 12. Germline V gene lookup returns CDR1 SGDLS and CDR2 YYNGEE. CDR3 sequence: CASSVGQASLGGYTF. Here the CDR3 DNA reads TGTGCCAGCAGCGTCGGACAGGCCTCCCTGGGGGGCTACACCTTC.

The chain couples TRBV9 to TRBJ1-2; D remains ambiguous. Trimming pared 3 bases from V and 5 bases from J, leaving 11 bases between. CDR1 SGDLS and CDR2 YYNGEE come from the germline V gene. The CDR3 runs to 13 residues. CDR3 sequence (DNA): TGTGCCAGCAGCGCCCCTCCCCTTTATGGCTACACCTTC. Its translation is CASSAPPLYGYTF.

This sequence joins TRBV20-1 and TRBJ2-7, with D possibly being TRBD2 (5 bases). This CDR3 is built from 11 residues. Germline-derived CDR1 and CDR2 are DFQATT and SNEGSKA (reference sequence). The germline V and J ends were trimmed by 0 bases and 6 bases, with 6 bases remaining between them. The CDR3 is CSARDRGEQYF. The CDR3 DNA sequence: TGCAGTGCTAGAGATCGGGGCGAGCAGTACTTC.

The table lists this clone with a count of one. V and J are TRBV5-5 and TRBJ1-1; a weak D match, TRBD1 (5 bases). V lost 1 base, J lost 6 bases, and 7 bases lay in between. The CDR3 totals 12 residues. Germline V gene lookup returns CDR1 SGHKS and CDR2 YYEKEE (reference sequence). This chain's CDR3 is CASSLTGAEAFF. The CDR3 DNA is TGTGCCAGCAGCTTGACGGGGGCTGAAGCTTTCTTT.

J is TRBJ1-2 and V is TRBV27; D unresolved. Germline assignment: CDR1 MNHEY and CDR2 SMNVEV (reference sequence). With 5 bases removed from V and 8 bases from J, the gap between germline ends came to 18 bases. The CDR3 has 14 amino acids. The CDR3 bases are TGTGCCAGCAGTCCTGCCCCCGGTCTGTCGGGCTACACCTTC. Protein product: CASSPAPGLSGYTF.

The gene calls are TRBV7-3 and TRBJ2-2; 10 positions agree with TRBD2. CDR3 length: 15 amino acids. J was trimmed by 7 bases and V by 3 bases; bases with no gene match: 5. Germline V gives CDR1 SGHTA, CDR2 FQGTGA. The CDR3 reads CASSFSGGSNGELFF. CDR3 DNA: TGTGCCAGCAGCTTTAGCGGGGGGTCGAACGGGGAGCTGTTTTTT.

The genes are TRBV5-1 and TRBJ2-7, with 9 bases that match TRBD1. Germline V gene sequence: CDR1 SGHRS, CDR2 YFSETQ. The CDR3 contains 14 residues. V lost 5 bases to trimming and J lost 2 bases; unmatched junction nucleotides: 5. As DNA, the CDR3 is TGCGCCAGCAGAAAGGACAGGGGAACCTACGAGCAGTACTTC. Encoded protein: CASRKDRGTYEQYF.

V and J are TRBV12-3 or TRBV12-4 and TRBJ1-2, with D hard to call. V was shortened by 5 bases and J by 4 bases, with 8 bases between the two germline ends. The CDR3 is 12 amino acids. The CDR3 is CASSTTIYGYTF. Here the CDR3 DNA reads TGTGCCAGCAGTACAACAATCTATGGCTACACCTTC.

The CDR3, as DNA: TGTGCCAGCAGCCCCTATAGGGACAGCACAAATGGCTACACCTTC. Protein sequence: CASSPYRDSTNGYTF. The chain couples TRBV11-1 to TRBJ1-2; TRBD1 matches at 7 bases. The V gene end was trimmed by 5 bases and the J gene end by 6 bases; junction bases not matched to a gene: 12. This CDR3 contains 15 residues. Germline values: CDR1 SGHAT, CDR2 FQDESV (reference sequence).

The genes are TRBV6-5 and TRBJ2-2; TRBD1 matches at 8 bases. From germline, CDR1 is MNHEY and CDR2 SVGAGI. The CDR3 is 15 residues long. V lost 8 bases to trimming and J lost 5 bases; unmatched junction nucleotides: 10. DNA for the CDR3: TGTGCCAGCGCTCTCAGGGGGCTGGGGACCGGGGAGCTGTTTTTT. Residues: CASALRGLGTGELFF.

This clone has just one count. The J gene is TRBJ1-2, the V gene TRBV9, with D perhaps matching TRBD1 (5 bases). Between the trimmed V and J ends, which lost 4 bases and 6 bases, there was a span of 13 bases. The CDR3 is made up of 13 amino acids. Germline CDR1 reads SGDLS; CDR2 reads YYNGEE. In DNA, the CDR3 is TGTGCCAGCAGCCAGGGACTGAAGAATGGCTACACCTTC. This gives the protein CASSQGLKNGYTF.

This clone was counted many times. The chain has TRBV7-9 and TRBJ2-1; D might be TRBD1 (6 bases). This CDR3 is 15 amino acids long. Germline values: CDR1 SEHNR, CDR2 FQNEAQ (reference sequence). With 5 bases removed from V and 6 bases from J, the gap between germline ends came to 17 bases. CDR3 nucleotides: TGTGCCAGCAGCCTTGGGGCAGGGGATCGCAATGAGCAGTTCTTC. It encodes CASSLGAGDRNEQFF.